This passage covers 16 T cell receptor beta chains from one sample sequenced in a study of T-cell reconstitution after alpha-beta-depleted transplantation in children. Molecular barcoding with unique molecular identifiers was used for the TCRbeta library. Each CDR3 protein gets one entry after TCRdb re-called the PCR reads with MiXCR. The sample carries hundreds of thousands of distinct CDR3 sequences, 10% recorded once. The source was PBMCs from the stem cell graft donor, collected from the stem cell graft. All receptors come from a human donor who donated a stem cell graft to a child with acute myeloid leukemia.

This clonotype has more than one count but fewer than ten. V is TRBV20-1 and J is TRBJ1-3; D remains ambiguous. The CDR3 runs to 13 residues. V shed 2 bases and J shed 2 bases, with 7 bases lying between them. The germline V gene has CDR1 DFQATT and CDR2 SNEGSKA (reference sequence). The CDR3 nucleotides are TGCAGTGCTAGACTGAGGGCTGGAAACACCATATATTTT. As protein: CSARLRAGNTIYF.

This clonotype came up a few times. The chain couples TRBV5-1 to TRBJ2-7; D is possibly TRBD2 (7 bases). The V gene lost 0 bases and the J gene lost 7 bases, with 17 bases spanning the gap. There are 15 residues in the CDR3. Germline-derived CDR1 and CDR2 are SGHRS and YFSETQ. CDR3 bases: TGCGCCAGCAGCTTGGTAGGCGGGAGCAGGGGTGAGCAGTACTTC. This sequence encodes CASSLVGGSRGEQYF.

This chain links TRBV20-1 with TRBJ2-7; TRBD2 agrees at 9 bases. Germline assignment: CDR1 DFQATT and CDR2 SNEGSKA (reference sequence). Trimming removed 5 bases from V and 7 bases from J; junction bases left unmatched: 12. CDR3 length: 14 residues. Written as DNA, the CDR3 is TGCAGTGCTTTGGGGGGGACTAGCCTGCCGGAGCAGTACTTC. Translated, it gives CSALGGTSLPEQYF.

In this sample, this clonotype turned up many times. The rearrangement links TRBV13 to TRBJ2-3, with 11 bases fitting TRBD2. The CDR3 has 15 residues. CDR1 is PRHDT, CDR2 FYEKMQ, per germline (reference sequence). V trimming: 2 bases; J trimming: 4 bases; junction bases outside the gene matches: 2. In nucleotides, the CDR3 is TGTGCCAGCAGCTTAATAGCGGGAGGGGCAGATACGCAGTATTTT. Protein product: CASSLIAGGADTQYF.

This clonotype was counted between two and nine times. V and J are TRBV4-1 and TRBJ1-1; a possible D gene is TRBD1 (5 bases). V lost 0 bases and J lost 9, with 17 bases in between. This CDR3 comprises 15 residues. From germline, CDR1 is MGHRA and CDR2 YSYEKL. The CDR3 DNA follows: TGCGCCAGCAGCCAAGAAGGCGGCAGGGTCGGCAAAGCTTTCTTT. This gives the protein CASSQEGGRVGKAFF.

V is TRBV6-5 and J is TRBJ1-1; a weak D match, TRBD1 (6 bases). CDR3 length: 14 residues. Trimming took 3 bases from V and 0 from J, leaving 8 bases between them. Germline V gene sequence: CDR1 MNHEY, CDR2 SVGAGI. The CDR3 loop is CASSYNRVNTEAFF. In DNA form, the CDR3 reads TGTGCCAGCAGTTATAACAGGGTGAACACTGAAGCTTTCTTT.

This clonotype appeared a few times. V and J are TRBV20-1 and TRBJ2-3, with D unclear. CDR1 is DFQATT and CDR2 is SNEGSKA in the germline V gene (reference sequence). There are 15 residues in the CDR3. V was shortened by 0 bases and J by 5 bases, with 15 bases between the two germline ends. The CDR3 bases are TGCAGTGCTAGAGAAGGTCGCACCCGCCTAGATACGCAGTATTTT. It translates to CSAREGRTRLDTQYF.

This clonotype was seen at least ten times. This rearrangement joins TRBV7-2 to TRBJ2-4; 9 bases are a match to TRBD1. Germline CDR1 reads SGHTA; CDR2 reads FQGNSA. The CDR3 has 13 residues. With 4 bases clipped from V and 5 bases from J, the junction kept 0 bases outside the gene matches. The DNA for the CDR3 is TGTGCCAGCAGCTACAGGGGGCAAAACATTCAGTACTTC. Protein: CASSYRGQNIQYF.

The chain recombines TRBV27 with TRBJ2-3; 8 bases line up with TRBD2. V shed 2 bases and J 6 bases; nucleotides not matched to a gene: 10. The germline V gene has CDR1 MNHEY and CDR2 SMNVEV (reference sequence). The CDR3 is 16 residues long. CDR3 nucleotide sequence: TGTGCCAGCAGTTTAAACGGGAGGGTGCGTAGCGATACGCAGTATTTT. This codes for CASSLNGRVRSDTQYF.

The chain employs TRBV20-1 and TRBJ1-3; possibly TRBD1 for D (5 bases). Between the trimmed V and J ends, which lost 1 base and 0 bases, there was a span of 7 bases. This CDR3 has 14 amino acids. CDR1 and CDR2 (germline): DFQATT, SNEGSKA (reference sequence). In nucleotides, the CDR3 is TGCAGTGCTAGAGGGGGGGGCTCTGGAAACACCATATATTTT. This sequence encodes CSARGGGSGNTIYF.

This clonotype was seen at least ten times. The V call is TRBV9, the J call TRBJ1-4; D is unclear. The CDR3 runs to 16 residues. Germline V gene data show CDR1 as SGDLS and CDR2 as YYNGEE. V was cut by 3 bases and J by 0 bases, with 12 bases left in between. CDR3 DNA sequence: TGTGCCAGCAGCGCGGGCAGAGAGGCAACTAATGAAAAACTGTTTTTT. It specifies CASSAGREATNEKLFF.

This chain links TRBV19 with TRBJ1-6; 9 bases line up with TRBD1. Trimming cost V 6 bases and J 10 bases; bases outside gene matches: 13. The CDR3 has 16 residues. Per germline, CDR1 LNHDA and CDR2 SQIVND (reference sequence). CDR3 sequence: CASSRIRDRDRSPLHF. Written as DNA, the CDR3 is TGTGCCAGTAGCCGTATCCGGGACAGGGACCGGTCACCCCTCCACTTT.

This clonotype was recorded many times. This chain links TRBV28 with TRBJ1-1, with D perhaps TRBD1 (5 bases). CDR1 and CDR2 (germline): MDHEN, SYDVKM. Trimming left V 4 bases short and J 3 bases short, with 18 bases between. The CDR3 loop spans 16 amino acids. CDR3 nucleotide sequence: TGTGCCAGCAGTTACCCCCCCCGGGAAGGGGACACTGAAGCTTTCTTT. It yields the protein CASSYPPREGDTEAFF.

CDR3 sequence reads: CASSLYLNPYEQYF. In DNA, the CDR3 is TGTGCCAGCAGCTTGTACCTAAATCCCTACGAGCAGTACTTC. The gene calls are TRBV5-4 and TRBJ2-7, with unresolved D. Trimming removed 1 base from V and 2 bases from J, with 10 bases in between. CDR3 size: 14 residues. Germline CDR1 is SGHNT and CDR2 is YYREEE (reference sequence). The full variable domain, rest sourced from reference TRBV5-4 and TRBJ2-7, is ETGVTQSPTHLIKTRGQQVTLRCSSQSGHNTVSWYQQALGQGPQFIFQYYREEENGRGNFPPRFSGLQFPNYSSELNVNALELDDSALYLCASSLYLNPYEQYFGPGTRLTVT.

The sample holds a few counts of this clonotype. V gene TRBV18 combines with J gene TRBJ1-2; possible D gene TRBD1, 6 bases. Germline CDR1 and CDR2: KGHSH and LQKENI. Trimming removed 3 bases at V and 2 bases at J, with 10 bases between. The CDR3 extends over 14 amino acids. The CDR3 here is CASSPETGNYGYTF. The CDR3 DNA sequence: TGTGCCAGCTCACCGGAGACAGGCAACTATGGCTACACCTTC.

This chain links TRBV27 with TRBJ2-2; TRBD2 matches at 15 bases. The CDR3 covers 16 residues. After removal of 8 bases from V and 5 bases from J, the junction contained 6 bases not matched to a gene. CDR1 is MNHEY, CDR2 SMNVEV, per germline (reference sequence). The CDR3 region has the DNA TGTGCCAGCCGCCCCGGGACTAGCGGGAGGACCGGGGAGCTGTTTTTT. It yields the protein CASRPGTSGRTGELFF.